This TCR delta chain was identified during a study of gamma-delta T cells after stem cell transplantation. The CDR3 sequence is 23 residues long. V trimming: 3 bases; J trimming: 6 bases; junction bases outside the gene matches: 29. Germline V gene lookup returns CDR1 GEAIGNYY and CDR2 EKD. To note about this clone: A much larger clonotype is one base distant, so this may be a read error.

With CATT, TCRdb re-called clones from the RT-PCR reads. The sample gives 12,000 or so delta-chain clones, about 1.2% of which show up once; 10% to 13% is in the top ten. The clonotype originates from a human donor. It is not recorded whose cells these are; they may come from a transplant donor. V is TRDV2 and J is TRDJ2; TRDD3 agrees at 11 bases. Sequenced: gamma-delta T cells. In DNA, the CDR3 is TGTGCCTGTGACCCCGTACTCGAACCCTCCCTATCTACTGGGGGATATATGGCAGCACAACTCTTCTTT. Translating it yields CACDPVLEPSLSTGGYMAAQLFF.